This T cell receptor beta chain appears in the sequencing data of a study of blood T cell repertoires in COVID-19. Clones were read by immunoSEQ multiplex PCR, and TCRdb kept only the in-frame ones, dropping some. The table has about 230,000 clones, 88% seen once. With 0 bases removed from V and 2 bases from J, the gap between germline ends came to 5 bases. There are 13 residues in the CDR3. The V gene's germline CDR1 is SGDLS and CDR2 YYNGEE. This sequence originates from a woman younger than 45 who had been exposed to COVID-19. This chain uses TRBV9 with TRBJ1-1; D is unresolved. Sequencing was done on a sample of PBMCs or T cells enriched from blood (not recorded which). DNA of the CDR3: TGTGCCAGCAGCGTAGCTACCAACACTGAAGCTTTCTTT. Translation: CASSVATNTEAFF.